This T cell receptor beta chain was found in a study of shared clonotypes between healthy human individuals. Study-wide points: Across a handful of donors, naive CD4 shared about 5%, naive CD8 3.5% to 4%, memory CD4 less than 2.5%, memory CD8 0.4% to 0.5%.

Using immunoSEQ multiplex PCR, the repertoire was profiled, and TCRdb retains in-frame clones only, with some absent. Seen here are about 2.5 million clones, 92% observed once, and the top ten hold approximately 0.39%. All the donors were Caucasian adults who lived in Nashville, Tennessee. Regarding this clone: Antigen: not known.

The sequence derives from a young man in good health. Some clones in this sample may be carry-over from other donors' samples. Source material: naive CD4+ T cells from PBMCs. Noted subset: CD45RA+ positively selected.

Here the CDR3 reads CASNHAASGGDTQYF. Here the CDR3 DNA reads TGTGCCAGCAACCACGCCGCTAGCGGTGGAGATACGCAGTATTTT. This chain joins TRBV6-1 and TRBJ2-3, with 7 bases fitting TRBD2. V dropped 7 bases and J dropped 5; count of bases not matched to a gene: 12. Germline CDR1 and CDR2: MNHNS and SASEGT. CDR3 length: 15 amino acids.